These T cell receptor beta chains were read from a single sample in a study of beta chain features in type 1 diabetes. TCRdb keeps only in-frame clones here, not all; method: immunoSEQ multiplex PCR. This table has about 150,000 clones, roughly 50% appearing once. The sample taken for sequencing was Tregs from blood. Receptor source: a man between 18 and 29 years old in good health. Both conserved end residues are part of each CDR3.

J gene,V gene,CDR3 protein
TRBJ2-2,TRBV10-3,CATTGSGNTGELFF
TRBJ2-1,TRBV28,CASSRRQGLGQFF
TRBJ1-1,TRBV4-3,CASRRNTEAFF
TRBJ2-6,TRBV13,CASSAYGLVSGANVLTF
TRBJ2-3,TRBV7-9,CATKIRGTSDTDTQYF
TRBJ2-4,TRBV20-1,CSAGNSGRMAF
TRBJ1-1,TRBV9,CASSAGMDTEAFF
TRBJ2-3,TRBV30,CAWTEGADTQYF
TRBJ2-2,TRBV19,CASSIGRGYGELFF
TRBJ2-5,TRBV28,CASSLLAGDRETQYF
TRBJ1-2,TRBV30,CAWRPGSNYGYTF
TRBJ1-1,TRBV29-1,CSVSYPGGKAFF
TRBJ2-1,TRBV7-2,CASSFWGGPDEQFF
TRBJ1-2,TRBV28,CATRPGGHHYGYTF
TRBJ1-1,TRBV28,CASTIRRGPTEAFF
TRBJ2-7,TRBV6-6,CASSLSRDTYEQYF
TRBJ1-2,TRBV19,CASSMAVNYGYTF
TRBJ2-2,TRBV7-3,CASSLGGKDTGELFF
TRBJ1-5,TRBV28,CASTTDSNFNQPQHF
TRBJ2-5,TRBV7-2,CASSLVGGSYETQYF
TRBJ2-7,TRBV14,CASSLRTGPYEQYF
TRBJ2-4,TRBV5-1,CASSLASSGQGSIQYF
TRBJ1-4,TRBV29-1,CSAKDRGLRKLFF
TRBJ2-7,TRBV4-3,CASSAIPGQGALEQYF
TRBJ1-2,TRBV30,CAWSVLSVYGYTF
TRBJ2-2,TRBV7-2,CASSLSAGETGELFF
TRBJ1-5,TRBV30,CAWSVAGKQPQHF
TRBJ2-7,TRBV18,CASSPLDRVRVEQYF
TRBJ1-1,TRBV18,CASSPSVPIF
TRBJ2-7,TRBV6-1,CASSWTSGGSYEQYF
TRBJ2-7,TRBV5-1,CASSLELAGLWQYF
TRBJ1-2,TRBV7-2,CASSFNRRGTGGFNYGYTF
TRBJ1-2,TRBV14,CASSSQFGTANYGYTF
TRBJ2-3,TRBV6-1,CASSERRLLTDTQYF
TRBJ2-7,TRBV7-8,CASSPDGGYEQYF
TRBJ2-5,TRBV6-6,CASSYDLGEKQYF
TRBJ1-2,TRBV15,CATSRDLNRDRGSGYTF
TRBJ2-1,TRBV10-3,CAIGEDRASSYNEQFF
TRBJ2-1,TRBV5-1,CASSENYYNEQFF
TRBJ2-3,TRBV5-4,CASSSSGRRTDTQYF
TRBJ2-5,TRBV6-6,CASSYYRGQETQYF
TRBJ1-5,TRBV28,CASAAYSNQPQHF
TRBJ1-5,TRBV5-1,CASSLGSLNQPQHF
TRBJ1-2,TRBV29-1,CSVGLVSGQGALYGYTF